The 29 T cell receptor beta chains reported below all come from one sample, sequenced in a study of early T cells in non-severe SARS-CoV-2 infection. TCRdb passed the 5' RACE reads through MiXCR, listing each CDR3 protein once. The data hold tens of thousands of distinct CDR3 sequences, with 8% to 10% observed a single time. Sequenced: whole blood. All receptors come from an adult who was a healthcare worker with PCR-confirmed SARS-CoV-2 infection or an uninfected control (not recorded which).

In this sample, this clonotype turned up a few times. V and J are TRBV4-1 and TRBJ2-5; D might be TRBD1 (6 bases). The CDR3 has 15 residues. V was clipped by 0 bases and J by 7 bases, with 15 bases between them. Germline V CDR1 and CDR2: MGHRA, YSYEKL. The CDR3 loop reads CASSQESAGRGTQYF. CDR3 nucleotide sequence: TGCGCCAGCAGCCAAGAATCGGCGGGCAGGGGGACCCAGTACTTC.

This clonotype was seen many times. The chain joins TRBV12-3 or TRBV12-4 to TRBJ2-2; D is perhaps TRBD1 (6 bases). The CDR3 loop spans 15 amino acids. Trimming stripped 7 bases from V and 4 bases from J, with 16 bases between. The CDR3 reads CASNKQGRVTGELFF. CDR3 nucleotide sequence: TGTGCCAGCAATAAACAGGGAAGGGTCACCGGGGAGCTGTTTTTT.

In this sample, this clonotype turned up a few times. The V gene is TRBV3-1, the J gene TRBJ2-7; D tentatively fits TRBD1 or TRBD2 (5 bases each). CDR3 length equals 13 residues. Germline values: CDR1 LGHDT, CDR2 YNNKEL (reference sequence). The germline V and J ends were trimmed by 4 bases and 0 bases, with 7 bases remaining between them. The CDR3 sequence is CASSRGSSYEQYF. The DNA for the CDR3 is TGTGCCAGCAGCCGGGGGAGCTCCTACGAGCAGTACTTC.

This clonotype has a handful of counts. The CDR3 region is CSVRQGNTEAFF. The CDR3, as DNA: TGCAGCGTTAGACAGGGGAACACTGAAGCTTTCTTT. This sequence joins TRBV29-1 and TRBJ1-1; 7 bases are shared with TRBD1. Germline V gene lookup returns CDR1 SQVTM and CDR2 ANQGSEA. The CDR3 has 12 residues. The V and J ends lost 5 bases and 1 base, in that order; junction bases with no gene match: 1.

The J gene is TRBJ2-2, the V gene TRBV20-1; 7 positions agree with TRBD1. Per germline, CDR1 DFQATT and CDR2 SNEGSKA (reference sequence). The ends lost 3 bases at V and 0 bases at J; junction bases unmatched: 4. The CDR3 contains 15 residues. CDR3 DNA: TGCAGTGCTAGCCCCGGGACAGCGAACACCGGGGAGCTGTTTTTT. Translated, it gives CSASPGTANTGELFF.

This clonotype turned up a few times. This rearrangement joins TRBV28 to TRBJ1-6, with TRBD1 matching over 9 bases. The CDR3 consists of 15 residues. Germline V CDR1 and CDR2: MDHEN, SYDVKM. J gave up 7 bases and V 1 base, and 2 bases lay outside the gene matches. The CDR3 spells CASSLYGQGNSPLHF. CDR3 sequence (DNA): TGTGCCAGCAGTTTATATGGACAGGGGAATTCACCCCTCCACTTT.

The chain employs TRBV20-1 and TRBJ2-1; the D gene is possibly TRBD2 (5 bases). Trimming pared 2 bases from V and 6 bases from J, leaving 11 bases between. The CDR3 has 13 amino acids. CDR1 and CDR2 (germline): DFQATT, SNEGSKA (reference sequence). Here the CDR3 reads CSARSGFGNEQFF. The DNA for the CDR3 is TGCAGTGCTAGATCGGGGTTCGGCAATGAGCAGTTCTTC.

At least ten counts were recorded for this clonotype. This sequence joins TRBV12-3 or TRBV12-4 and TRBJ2-6, with 7 bases aligning to TRBD1. V was pared by 5 bases and J by 4 bases, with 11 bases of the junction left unmatched. The CDR3 is 17 residues long. In DNA form, the CDR3 reads TGTGCCAGCAGTCAAGACCCGACAGGGATCGGGGCCAACGTCCTGACTTTC. Translating gives CASSQDPTGIGANVLTF.

In this sample, this clonotype turned up a few times. The chain couples TRBV11-3 to TRBJ1-4; D gene ambiguous. The CDR3 has 15 amino acids. The germline V and J ends were trimmed by 1 base and 0 bases, with 6 bases remaining between them. Per germline, CDR1 SGHNT and CDR2 YENEEA. CDR3: CASSLATATNEKLFF. As DNA, the CDR3 is TGTGCCAGCAGCTTAGCCACAGCAACTAATGAAAAACTGTTTTTT.

Many counts were recorded for this clonotype. The chain employs TRBV7-9 and TRBJ1-4; a weak D match, TRBD1 (5 bases). Germline-derived CDR1 and CDR2 are SEHNR and FQNEAQ (reference sequence). This CDR3 has 15 amino acids. V was trimmed by 5 bases and J by 0 bases, leaving 10 bases between them. The CDR3 loop is CASSGGPATNEKLFF. As DNA, the CDR3 is TGTGCCAGCAGCGGGGGTCCTGCAACTAATGAAAAACTGTTTTTT.

This clonotype appeared many times. The chain recombines TRBV5-1 with TRBJ2-3; the match to TRBD2 covers 13 bases. The CDR3 is made up of 16 amino acids. The V and J ends lost 3 bases and 7 bases, in that order; junction bases with no gene match: 8. Germline CDR1 reads SGHRS; CDR2 reads YFSETQ. As DNA, the CDR3 is TGCGCCAGCAGCTCGGGACTAGCGGGACTCAAAAATACGCAGTATTTT. Translating it yields CASSSGLAGLKNTQYF.

This clonotype was observed a handful of times. V usage is TRBV7-3 and J usage is TRBJ2-3; unclear D gene. Trimming took 5 bases from V and 2 from J, leaving 11 bases between them. Germline V lookup: CDR1 SGHTA, CDR2 FQGTGA. There are 14 residues in the CDR3. CDR3: CASSVGSYTDTQYF. CDR3 in DNA: TGTGCCAGCAGCGTTGGTAGCTACACAGATACGCAGTATTTT. Full variable domain (remainder filled in from reference TRBV7-3 and TRBJ2-3): GAGVSQTPSNKVTEKGKYVELRCDPISGHTALYWYRQSLGQGPEFLIYFQGTGAADDSGLPNDRFFAVRPEGSVSTLKIQRTERGDSAVYLCASSVGSYTDTQYFGPGTRLTVL.

This clonotype is labeled as medium-sized. An end of the junction does not agree with germline; a read error may underlie this. J is TRBJ2-2 and V is TRBV7-7; 8 bases map to TRBD2. The CDR3 totals 16 residues. Germline CDR1 SSHAT, CDR2 FNYEAQ (reference sequence). CDR3 sequence (DNA): TGTGCTAGCAGCCCCGGGGGGGCCCGAGGCACCGGGGAGCTGTTTTTT. Its protein is CASSPGGARGTGELFF.

This clonotype was seen ten or more times. The V gene is TRBV29-1, the J gene TRBJ2-7, with D possibly TRBD2 on 6 matching bases. Trimming removed 6 bases at V and 0 bases at J, with 12 bases between. In germline, CDR1 is SQVTM, CDR2 ANQGSEA. The CDR3 consists of 13 residues. The CDR3 bases are TGCAGCGTCGGGGGACCGAGCTCCTACGAGCAGTACTTC. Encoded protein: CSVGGPSSYEQYF.

In its sample, this clonotype was seen many times. The chain couples TRBV11-2 to TRBJ1-1, with D unresolved. CDR3 length: 12 amino acids. CDR1 SGHAT and CDR2 FQNNGV come from the germline V gene. The V end lost 10 bases, the J end lost 13 bases, and 22 bases lay between the germline ends. CDR3 region: CATSREGCGFFF. CDR3 coding DNA: TGTGCCACCTCGCGGGAGGGCTGTGGCTTTTTCTTT.

This clonotype was found a few times. V gene TRBV2 combines with J gene TRBJ1-5, with 9 bases lining up with TRBD1. CDR1 and CDR2 from the germline V gene are SNHLY and FYNNEI. V was clipped by 6 bases and J by 7 bases; unmatched bases: 7. The CDR3 spans 14 residues. DNA for the CDR3: TGTGCCAGCAGCGTTACAGGGGGCGGCCAGCCCCAGCATTTT. Translated: CASSVTGGGQPQHF.

The sample holds many counts of this clonotype. The V and J genes are TRBV5-1 and TRBJ2-3; 12 nucleotides line up with TRBD2. V was clipped by 4 bases and J by 5 bases; unmatched bases: 5. Germline V CDR1 and CDR2: SGHRS, YFSETQ. The CDR3 is made up of 15 amino acids. The CDR3 sequence: CASSHGLAGQDTQYF. As DNA, the CDR3 is TGCGCCAGCAGCCACGGACTAGCGGGGCAAGATACGCAGTATTTT.

The table lists this clonotype with many counts. CDR3 loop: CSVRTIHEQFF. The CDR3 DNA sequence: TGCAGCGTTAGGACTATTCATGAGCAGTTCTTC. The chain is built from TRBV29-1 and TRBJ2-1, with a tentative D call TRBD2 (6 bases). Trimming removed 5 bases at V and 8 bases at J, with 10 bases between. The CDR3 is made up of 11 amino acids. The germline CDR1 and CDR2 sequences are SQVTM and ANQGSEA.

The chain links TRBV12-3 or TRBV12-4 to TRBJ2-2; D is possibly TRBD1 (6 bases). CDR3 length equals 14 residues. V lost 5 bases and J lost 5, with 12 bases in between. CDR3 sequence (DNA): TGTGCCAGCAGTCAACAGGGTTGGACCGGGGAGCTGTTTTTT. Residues: CASSQQGWTGELFF.

This clonotype was detected many times. V and J are TRBV24-1 and TRBJ2-7; perhaps TRBD2 as D (5 bases). V gave up 0 bases and J gave up 0 bases, with 17 bases separating them. The CDR3 consists of 18 residues. Germline V gives CDR1 KGHDR, CDR2 SFDVKD. This CDR3 reads CATSDLQSDSFLSYEQYF. CDR3 sequence (DNA): TGTGCCACCAGTGATTTGCAATCGGACTCTTTCCTCTCCTACGAGCAGTACTTC.

The genes are TRBV6-2 or TRBV6-3 and TRBJ1-5; D may be TRBD1 (5 bases). Germline V lookup: CDR1 MNHEY, CDR2 SVGEGT. There are 12 residues in the CDR3. V shed 2 bases and J shed 16 bases, with 15 bases lying between them. CDR3 sequence: CASSYGAVGPHF. The CDR3 region has the DNA TGTGCCAGCAGTTACGGGGCGGTGGGGCCTCATTTT.

This clonotype turned up a few times. The CDR3: CSAFGPGQGSYGYTF. The CDR3 DNA is TGCAGTGCTTTCGGGCCTGGGCAGGGGAGCTATGGCTACACCTTC. V gene TRBV20-1 combines with J gene TRBJ1-2; a possible D gene is TRBD1 (6 bases). Trimming removed 5 bases at V and 4 bases at J, with 20 bases between. This CDR3 has 15 residues. In germline, CDR1 is DFQATT, CDR2 SNEGSKA (reference sequence).

This clonotype was found many times. V gene TRBV11-2 combines with J gene TRBJ1-6, with D unresolved. V dropped 4 bases and J dropped 7 bases, with 11 bases sitting between them. The CDR3 contains 14 residues. CDR1 is SGHAT and CDR2 is FQNNGV in the germline V gene. CDR3 DNA sequence: TGTGCCAGCAGCTGGGGAGAGGGAAATTCACCCCTCCACTTT. It yields the protein CASSWGEGNSPLHF.

The genes are TRBV20-1 and TRBJ2-5; D might be TRBD2 (6 bases). Germline CDR1 is DFQATT and CDR2 is SNEGSKA (reference sequence). The CDR3 totals 13 residues. V shed 6 bases and J shed 0 bases, with 11 bases lying between them. As DNA, the CDR3 is TGCAGTGCCCCCTGGGACTACCAAGAGACCCAGTACTTC. This translates into CSAPWDYQETQYF.

The sample holds a few counts of this clonotype. This chain uses TRBV4-3 with TRBJ2-7; 10 bases match TRBD2. CDR3 length: 15 residues. Germline V CDR1 and CDR2: LGHNA, YSLEER. The V gene end was trimmed by 0 bases and the J gene end by 4 bases; junction bases not matched to a gene: 3. Written as DNA, the CDR3 is TGCGCCAGCAGCCAAGAAGCGGGAGGGCTATACGAGCAGTACTTC. Encoded protein: CASSQEAGGLYEQYF.

In this sample, this clonotype turned up many times. The chain carries TRBV20-1 and TRBJ1-1; 8 nucleotides align to TRBD1. From germline, CDR1 is DFQATT and CDR2 SNEGSKA (reference sequence). Germline trimming cut 0 bases from V and 1 base from J; bases unmatched to any gene: 4. The CDR3 sequence is 15 residues long. The CDR3 DNA sequence: TGCAGTGCTAGAGACGAGACAGGGGCGAACACTGAAGCTTTCTTT. This encodes CSARDETGANTEAFF.

The V and J genes are TRBV7-8 and TRBJ1-2; TRBD1 matches 9 bases. The V and J ends lost 3 bases and 3 bases, in that order; junction bases with no gene match: 5. CDR1 and CDR2 (germline): SGHVS, FQNEAQ. The CDR3 sequence is 15 residues long. The CDR3 reads CASSLGQGGYYGYTF. DNA for the CDR3: TGTGCCAGCAGCTTGGGACAGGGAGGGTACTATGGCTACACCTTC.

Only a few counts were recorded for this clonotype. This chain uses TRBV4-2 with TRBJ1-1; maybe TRBD1 (6 bases). In germline, CDR1 is LGHNA, CDR2 YNFKEQ. The CDR3 sequence is 16 residues long. V was trimmed by 1 base and J by 6 bases, leaving 18 bases between them. DNA for the CDR3: TGTGCCAGCAGCCAAGTGTTACAGGGAGGCCTCCCTGAAGCTTTCTTT. Its translation is CASSQVLQGGLPEAFF.

The V and J genes are TRBV30 and TRBJ1-1; D unresolved. V lost 4 bases and J lost 0, with 12 bases in between. The CDR3 is 14 residues long. Germline CDR1 reads GTSNPN; CDR2 reads SVGIG (reference sequence). The DNA of the CDR3 is TGTGCCTGGAAGATACAGATATTGAACACTGAAGCTTTCTTT. Translation gives CAWKIQILNTEAFF.